This TCR beta chain derives from a study of blood T cell repertoires in COVID-19. Study as a whole: Acute-phase and convalescent COVID-19 samples originated in the United States, Italy and Spain. Sample material is recorded as cDNA or gDNA derived from T cells, B-cell-depleted T cells, or PBMCs.

CDR1 and CDR2 (germline): WNHNN, SYGVQD (reference sequence). The CDR3 has 17 residues. V shed 3 bases and J 2 bases; nucleotides not matched to a gene: 9. Seattle participants joined during active infection and were tracked over time. Original handling: The assay estimated nucleated cells by amplifying reference gene primers. Measured with immunoSEQ multiplex PCR; TCRdb has only the in-frame clones, and not every one. The DNA gave D and trimming, while V, J and clone size come from that table. This table has 200,000 to 250,000 clones, roughly 90% appearing once. The chain couples TRBV10-1 to TRBJ2-4, with TRBD1 identical over 8 bases. The sample was peripheral blood. This TCR was recovered from a man aged 55-75 years with COVID-19, enrolled during active disease. The CDR3 nucleotides are TGCGCCAGCAGTGATCTAGACAGGGGAAGAACCAAAAACATTCAGTACTTC. Translation: CASSDLDRGRTKNIQYF.